The 4 T cell receptor beta chains in this list originate from one sample, sequenced in a study of T-cell reconstitution after alpha-beta-depleted transplantation in children (dated by TCRdb to 2015 to 2016). Library method: PCR. Sequenced using an Illumina HiSeq 2500. Molecular barcoding was employed in the preparation of TCR libraries, with unique molecular identifiers being used to normalize TCRbeta repertoire quantification. TCRdb itself trimmed the public reads at Q25 with fastp, ran MiXCR and retained productive beta chains. Records with the same CDR3 protein are collapsed into one entry carrying the most frequent genes and DNA. This sample holds roughly 500,000 distinct CDR3 sequences; about 11% were observed only once. The ten largest clones represent just over 2% of the sample. The sample's treatment or condition label is to be understood as: allogeneic hematopoietic cell transplantation with graft depleted of TCRalphabeta T cells and CD19 B cells.

The specimen comprised PBMCs, sampled before TCRalphabeta/CD19-depleted stem cell transplant. The receptors shown here come from a child younger than 10 with inherited bone marrow failure, due to receive a stem cell transplant.

There are many counts of this clonotype. The rearrangement links TRBV4-1 to TRBJ2-4; D unresolved. The CDR3 has 16 amino acids. Germline values: CDR1 MGHRA, CDR2 YSYEKL. Deletions cut 1 base from V and 0 bases from J, with 10 bases between. The CDR3 DNA is TGCGCCAGCAGCCAAGCCCCAGTAATAGCCAAAAACATTCAGTACTTC. It yields the protein CASSQAPVIAKNIQYF.

This clonotype was counted many times. This chain connects TRBV10-2 to TRBJ1-1, with D uncertain. Germline V gene data show CDR1 as WSHSY and CDR2 as SAAADI. Trimming took off 6 bases at V and 3 bases at J, with 14 bases between the two ends. The CDR3 runs 14 residues. CDR3 region: CASSPLGRDTEAFF. The CDR3 DNA reads as TGCGCCAGCAGCCCCCTGGGAAGGGACACTGAAGCTTTCTTT.

This clonotype has ten or more counts. CDR3 DNA sequence: TGTGCCAGCGGGTTGAGGGAGAGGAGATCCGGGGAGCTGTTTTTT. It is translated as CASGLRERRSGELFF. V and J are TRBV2 and TRBJ2-2, with a weak D call TRBD2 (5 bases). The CDR3 covers 15 residues. V lost 8 bases and J lost 6, with 19 bases in between. CDR1 and CDR2 (germline): SNHLY, FYNNEI.

This clonotype was counted ten times or more. The CDR3 coding sequence is TGTGCCAGCAGTTCACGACTAGTCGTCCTCACCGGGGAGCTGTTTTTT. Protein product: CASSSRLVVLTGELFF. V gene TRBV6-5 combines with J gene TRBJ2-2; TRBD2 might be the D (6 bases). Germline CDR1 is MNHEY and CDR2 is SVGAGI. With 4 bases removed from V and 4 bases from J, the gap between germline ends came to 16 bases. The CDR3 is made up of 16 amino acids.